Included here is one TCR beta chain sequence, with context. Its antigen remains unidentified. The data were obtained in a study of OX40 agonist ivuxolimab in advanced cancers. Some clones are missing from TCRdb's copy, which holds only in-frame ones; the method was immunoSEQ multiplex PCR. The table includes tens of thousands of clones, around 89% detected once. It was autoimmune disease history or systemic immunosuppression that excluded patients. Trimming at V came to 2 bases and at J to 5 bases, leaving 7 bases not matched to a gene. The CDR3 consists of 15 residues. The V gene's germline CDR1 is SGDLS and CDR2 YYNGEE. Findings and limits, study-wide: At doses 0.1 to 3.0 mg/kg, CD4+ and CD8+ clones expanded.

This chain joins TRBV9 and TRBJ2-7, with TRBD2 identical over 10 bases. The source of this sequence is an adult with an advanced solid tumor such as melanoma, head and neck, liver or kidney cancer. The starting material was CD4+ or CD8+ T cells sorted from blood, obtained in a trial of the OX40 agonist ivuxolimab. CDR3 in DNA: TGTGCCAGCAGCGTCGGTCTAGCGGGAGTCGACGAGCAGTACTTC. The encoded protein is CASSVGLAGVDEQYF.